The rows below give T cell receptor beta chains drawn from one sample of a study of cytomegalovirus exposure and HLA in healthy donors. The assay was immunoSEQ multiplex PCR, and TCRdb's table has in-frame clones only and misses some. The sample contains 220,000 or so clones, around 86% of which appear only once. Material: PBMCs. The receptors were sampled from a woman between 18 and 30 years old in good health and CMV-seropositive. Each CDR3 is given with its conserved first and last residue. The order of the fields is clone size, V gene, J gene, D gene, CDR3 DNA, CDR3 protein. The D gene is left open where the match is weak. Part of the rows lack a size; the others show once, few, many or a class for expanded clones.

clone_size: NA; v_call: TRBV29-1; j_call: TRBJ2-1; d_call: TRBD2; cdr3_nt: TGCAGCGTTGCCCTAGCGGGAGTCCCCGCCTACAATGAGCAGTTCTTC; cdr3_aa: CSVALAGVPAYNEQFF
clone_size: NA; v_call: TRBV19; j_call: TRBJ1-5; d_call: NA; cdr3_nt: TGTGCCAGTAGCCCCGGTCCGTACGATCAGCCCCAGCATTTT; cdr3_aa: CASSPGPYDQPQHF
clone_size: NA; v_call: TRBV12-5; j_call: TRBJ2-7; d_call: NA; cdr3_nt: TGTGCTAGTGGTCCTCCCGGGATTTATAACGAGCAGTACTTC; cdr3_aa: CASGPPGIYNEQYF
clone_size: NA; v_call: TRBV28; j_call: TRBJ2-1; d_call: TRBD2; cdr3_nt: TGTGCCAGCAGGGGACTAGCGGGGAATGAGCAGTTCTTC; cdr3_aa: CASRGLAGNEQFF
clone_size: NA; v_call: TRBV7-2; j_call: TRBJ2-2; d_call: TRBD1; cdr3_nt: TGTGCCAGCAGAAGGGACAGGGACGGGGAGCTGTTTTTT; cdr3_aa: CASRRDRDGELFF
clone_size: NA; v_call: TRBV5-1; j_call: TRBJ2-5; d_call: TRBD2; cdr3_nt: TGCGCCAGCAGCCCTGGACTAGCGGCGGAGACCCAGTACTTC; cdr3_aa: CASSPGLAAETQYF
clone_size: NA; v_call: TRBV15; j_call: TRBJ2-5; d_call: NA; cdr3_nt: TGTGCCACCAGCGGAGGGGTAGCGGTTGGTTTAGGGACCCAGTACTTC; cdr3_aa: CATSGGVAVGLGTQYF
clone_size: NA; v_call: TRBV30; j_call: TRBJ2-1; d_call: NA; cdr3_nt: TGTGCTTCACGTAGGGGGGGGGACTACAATGAGCAGTTCTTC; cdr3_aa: CASRRGGDYNEQFF
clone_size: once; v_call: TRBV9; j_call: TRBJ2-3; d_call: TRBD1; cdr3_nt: TGTGCCAGCAGCGGTTGGGACAGAATCACAGATACGCAGTATTTT; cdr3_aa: CASSGWDRITDTQYF
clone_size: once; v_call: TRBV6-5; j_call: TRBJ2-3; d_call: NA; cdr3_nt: TGTGCCAGCAGTTATTCCTTTGGCACAGATACGCAGTATTTT; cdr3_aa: CASSYSFGTDTQYF
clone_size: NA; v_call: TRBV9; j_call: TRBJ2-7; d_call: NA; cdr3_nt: TGTGCCAGCAGCGTAGACCCCCAGGGGTCCTACGAGCAGTACTTC; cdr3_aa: CASSVDPQGSYEQYF
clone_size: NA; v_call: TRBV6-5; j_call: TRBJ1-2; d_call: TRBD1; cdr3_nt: TGTGCCAGCAGCCGAGGGACAGGGGGTAGCTATGGCTACACCTTC; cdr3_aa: CASSRGTGGSYGYTF
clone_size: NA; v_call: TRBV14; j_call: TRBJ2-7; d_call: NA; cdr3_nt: TGTGCCAGCAGCCAAGAAGGGACAAGGGGCGGCCTAGACTACGAGCAGTACTTC; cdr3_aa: CASSQEGTRGGLDYEQYF
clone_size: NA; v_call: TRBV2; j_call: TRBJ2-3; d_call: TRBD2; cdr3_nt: TGTGCCAGCAGTGGACTAGCGGGAGGTACGCAGTATTTT; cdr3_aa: CASSGLAGGTQYF
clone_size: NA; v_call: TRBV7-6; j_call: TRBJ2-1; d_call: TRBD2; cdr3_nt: TGTGCCAGCAGCCGGGGGGACCTAGCGGACAATGAGCAGTTCTTC; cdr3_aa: CASSRGDLADNEQFF
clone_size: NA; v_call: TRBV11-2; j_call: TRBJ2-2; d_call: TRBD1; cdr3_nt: TGTGCCAGCAGTTTTTATAAGGGACAGTTGAACACCGGGGAGCTGTTTTTT; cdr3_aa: CASSFYKGQLNTGELFF
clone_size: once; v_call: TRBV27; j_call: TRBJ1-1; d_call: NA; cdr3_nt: TGTGCCAGCAGTTTACTACGGGTGAAAGGGGTGAAAGCTTTCTTT; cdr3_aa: CASSLLRVKGVKAFF
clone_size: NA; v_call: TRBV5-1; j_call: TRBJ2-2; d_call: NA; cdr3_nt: TGCGCCAGCAGCTTATCAGGGGGGACCGGGGAGCTGTTTTTT; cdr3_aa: CASSLSGGTGELFF
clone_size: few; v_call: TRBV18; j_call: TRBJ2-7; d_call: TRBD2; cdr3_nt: TGTGCCAGCTCACCTGCGAGGACTAGCGGGAACGAGCAGTACTTC; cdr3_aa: CASSPARTSGNEQYF
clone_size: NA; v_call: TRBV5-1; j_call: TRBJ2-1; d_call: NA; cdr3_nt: TGCGCCAGCAGCTTGGTTTCAGGAGGGAACAATGAGCAGTTCTTC; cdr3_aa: CASSLVSGGNNEQFF
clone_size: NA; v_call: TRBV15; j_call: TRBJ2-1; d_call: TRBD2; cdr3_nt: TGTGCCACCAGCAGCGAACCTAGCGGGAGGGCCAGTGAGCAGTTCTTC; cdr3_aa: CATSSEPSGRASEQFF
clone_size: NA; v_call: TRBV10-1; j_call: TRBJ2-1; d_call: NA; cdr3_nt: TGCGCCAGCAGTGAGCGCAGGGATAATGAGCAGTTCTTC; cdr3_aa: CASSERRDNEQFF
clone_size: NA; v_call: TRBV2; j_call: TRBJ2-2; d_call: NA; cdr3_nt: TGTGCCAGCAGGCGTCGTCTACTCGGGGAGCTGTTTTTT; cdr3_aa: CASRRRLLGELFF
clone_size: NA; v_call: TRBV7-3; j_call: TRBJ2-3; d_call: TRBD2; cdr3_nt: TGTGCCAGCAGCTCGCGACTAGCGGGGGACACAGATACGCAGTATTTT; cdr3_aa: CASSSRLAGDTDTQYF
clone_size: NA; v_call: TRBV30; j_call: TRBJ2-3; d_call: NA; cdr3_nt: TGTGCCTGGAGTGTCTTCTCTAGCACAGATACGCAGTATTTT; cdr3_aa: CAWSVFSSTDTQYF
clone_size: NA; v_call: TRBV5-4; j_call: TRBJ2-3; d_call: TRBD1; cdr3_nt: TGTGCCAGCAGCCTTGAGCCGGGACAGGGATATTATACGCAGTATTTT; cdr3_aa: CASSLEPGQGYYTQYF
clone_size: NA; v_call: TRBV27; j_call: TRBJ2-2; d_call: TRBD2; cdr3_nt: TGTGCCAGCAGTTTTAAGGGACTAGCGGGATCCGGGGAGCTGTTTTTT; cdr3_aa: CASSFKGLAGSGELFF
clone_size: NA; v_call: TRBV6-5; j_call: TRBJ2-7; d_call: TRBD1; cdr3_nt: TGTGCCAGCAGTTCTGCCTCACAGGGGAAGCCCTACGAGCAGTACTTC; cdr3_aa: CASSSASQGKPYEQYF
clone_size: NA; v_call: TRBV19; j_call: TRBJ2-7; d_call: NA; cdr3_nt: TGTGCCAGTAGTATTTCGACAGAAAAGGGCGAGCAGTACTTC; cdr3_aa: CASSISTEKGEQYF
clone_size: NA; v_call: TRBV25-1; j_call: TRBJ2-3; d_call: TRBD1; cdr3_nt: TGTGCCAGCACAGGGGGCCCCACAGATACGCAGTATTTT; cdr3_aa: CASTGGPTDTQYF
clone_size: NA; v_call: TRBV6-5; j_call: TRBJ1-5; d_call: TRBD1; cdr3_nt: TGTGCCAGCAGTCCGACAGGGCGGCGCAATCAGCCCCAGCATTTT; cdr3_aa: CASSPTGRRNQPQHF
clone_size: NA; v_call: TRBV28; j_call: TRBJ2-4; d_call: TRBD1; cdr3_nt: TGTGCCAGCACCATTAGACGGACAGGGGGAAACATTCAGTACTTC; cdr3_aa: CASTIRRTGGNIQYF
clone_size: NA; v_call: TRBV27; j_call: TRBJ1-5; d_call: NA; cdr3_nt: TGTGCCAGCAGTTTAACTCGCAATCAGCCCCAGCATTTT; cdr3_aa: CASSLTRNQPQHF
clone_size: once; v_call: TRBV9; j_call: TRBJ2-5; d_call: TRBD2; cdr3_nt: TGTGCCAGCAGCACCCCAGACCGCACTAGCGGTGTGGGGGAGACCCAGTACTTC; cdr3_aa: CASSTPDRTSGVGETQYF
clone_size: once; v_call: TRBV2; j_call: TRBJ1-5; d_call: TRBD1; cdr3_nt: TGTGCCAGCAGTGACCGACCCGGCTCACAGGGGGGGAGCTATAGCAATCAGCCCCAGCATTTT; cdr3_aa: CASSDRPGSQGGSYSNQPQHF
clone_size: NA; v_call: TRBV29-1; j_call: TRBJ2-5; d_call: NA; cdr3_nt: TGCAGCTCCGAACCGGATCCCGGGGAGGAGACCCAGTACTTC; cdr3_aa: CSSEPDPGEETQYF
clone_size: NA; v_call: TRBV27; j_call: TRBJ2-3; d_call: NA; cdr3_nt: TGTGCCAGCAGTTCTCGGGAGAGATCGACAGATACGCAGTATTTT; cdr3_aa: CASSSRERSTDTQYF
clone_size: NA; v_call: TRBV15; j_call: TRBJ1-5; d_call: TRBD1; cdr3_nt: TGTGCCACCAGCAGAGCTGACAGGGGGCGTTTGGAGCCCCAGCATTTT; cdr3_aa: CATSRADRGRLEPQHF
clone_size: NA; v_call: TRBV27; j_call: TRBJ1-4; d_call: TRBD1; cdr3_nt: TGTGCCAGCAAACCTGGGACAGGGGGTGAAAAACTGTTTTTT; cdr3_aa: CASKPGTGGEKLFF
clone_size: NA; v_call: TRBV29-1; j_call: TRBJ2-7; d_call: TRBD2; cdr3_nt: TGCAGCGTTGGGACTAGCGGGAGGGCGCATGAGCAGTACTTC; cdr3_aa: CSVGTSGRAHEQYF
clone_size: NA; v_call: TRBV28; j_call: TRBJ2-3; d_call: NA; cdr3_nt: TGTGCCAGCAGTTTAGAGGGAAGGACAGATACGCAGTATTTT; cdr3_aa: CASSLEGRTDTQYF
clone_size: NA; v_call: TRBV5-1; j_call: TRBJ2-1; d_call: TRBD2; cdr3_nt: TGCGCCAGCAGCTCCGGACTAGCGGGGAACTCCTACAATGAGCAGTTCTTC; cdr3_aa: CASSSGLAGNSYNEQFF
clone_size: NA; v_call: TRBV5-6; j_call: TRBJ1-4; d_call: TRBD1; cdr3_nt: TGTGCCAGCAGCAAATCGTTGCGACAGGGGGCTAATGAAAAACTGTTTTTT; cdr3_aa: CASSKSLRQGANEKLFF
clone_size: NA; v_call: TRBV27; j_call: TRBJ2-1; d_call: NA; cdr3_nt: NA; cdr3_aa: CASSSGGAYNEQFF
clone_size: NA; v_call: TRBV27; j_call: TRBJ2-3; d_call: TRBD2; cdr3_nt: TGTGCCAGCCAGACCGGGACTAGCGTCGGGGGGGACCGCACAGATACGCAGTATTTT; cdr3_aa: CASQTGTSVGGDRTDTQYF
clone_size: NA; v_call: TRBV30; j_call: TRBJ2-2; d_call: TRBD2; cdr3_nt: TGTGCCTGGAGTATACTTAGCGGGAGATTCACCGGGGAGCTGTTTTTT; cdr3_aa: CAWSILSGRFTGELFF